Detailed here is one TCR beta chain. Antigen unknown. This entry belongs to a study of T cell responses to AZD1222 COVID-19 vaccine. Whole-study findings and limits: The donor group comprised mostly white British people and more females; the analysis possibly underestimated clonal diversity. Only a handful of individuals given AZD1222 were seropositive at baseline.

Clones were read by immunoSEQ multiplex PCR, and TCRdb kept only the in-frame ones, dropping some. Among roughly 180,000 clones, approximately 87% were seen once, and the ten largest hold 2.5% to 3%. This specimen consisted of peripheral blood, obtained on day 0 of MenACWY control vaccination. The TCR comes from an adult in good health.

CDR3 sequence reads: CASSLHGTGVATGELFF. The CDR3 bases are TGTGCCAGCAGTTTACACGGGACAGGGGTAGCCACCGGGGAGCTGTTTTTT. The chain uses TRBV28 and TRBJ2-2, with 10 bases identical to TRBD1. Losses at the gene ends were 2 bases for V and 4 bases for J; bases not matched to a gene: 7. Germline V gene lookup returns CDR1 MDHEN and CDR2 SYDVKM. The CDR3 has 17 amino acids.